What follows is one T cell receptor beta chain and its context. Per the germline V gene, CDR1 is SGHTA and CDR2 is FQGTGA. The CDR3 is made up of 16 amino acids. The trim removed 5 bases at V and 0 bases at J, leaving 3 bases unmatched. This specimen belongs to a study of shared clonotypes between healthy human individuals. Naive CD4+ cells were CD45RA-selected; the remaining cells were memory. Deep-level running was used for the assay. Tens of thousands of T cell genomes, or approximately 190 ng DNA, went into the sorted-subset replicate PCRs. Data came from immunoSEQ multiplex PCR; TCRdb stores just in-frame clones and leaves some out. The sample shows millions of clones, just over 90% of them seen only once.

The V and J genes are TRBV7-3 and TRBJ2-6, with 8 bases fitting TRBD1. The receptor comes from a man aged 18 to 35 in good health. Specimen: naive CD4+ T cells sorted from blood. Subset: CD45RA+ positively selected. CDR3 sequence: CASSRDRPSGANVLTF. The CDR3 nucleotides are TGTGCCAGCAGCCGGGACAGGCCCTCTGGGGCCAACGTCCTGACTTTC.